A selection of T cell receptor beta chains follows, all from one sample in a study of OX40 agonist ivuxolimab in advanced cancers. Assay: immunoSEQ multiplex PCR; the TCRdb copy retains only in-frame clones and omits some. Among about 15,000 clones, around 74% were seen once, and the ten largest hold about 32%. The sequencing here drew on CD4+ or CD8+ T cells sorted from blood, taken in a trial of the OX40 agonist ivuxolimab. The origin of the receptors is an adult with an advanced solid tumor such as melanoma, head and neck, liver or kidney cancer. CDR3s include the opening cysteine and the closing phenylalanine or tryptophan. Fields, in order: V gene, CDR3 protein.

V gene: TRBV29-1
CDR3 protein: CSVEGGTSGMIVDTQYF

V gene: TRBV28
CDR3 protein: CASRLEGILTGELFF

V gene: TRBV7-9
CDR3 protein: CASSNWTGIDEQYF

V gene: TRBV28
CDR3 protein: CASSSYFQGEDMNTEAFF

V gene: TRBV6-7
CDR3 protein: CASSPSRWDRGRNTIYF

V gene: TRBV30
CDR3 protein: CAWSVLEVLSYNEQFF

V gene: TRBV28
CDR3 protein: CASSSLESYEQYF

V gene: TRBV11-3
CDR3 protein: CASSSLGSYNEQFF

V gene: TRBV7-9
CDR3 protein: CASSSLQGSYEQYF

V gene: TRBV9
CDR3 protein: CASSEGDHEQFF

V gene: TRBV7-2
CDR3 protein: CASSLSSGTGGTEAFF

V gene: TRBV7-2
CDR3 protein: CASSQEVAELYEQYF

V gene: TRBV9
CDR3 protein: CASSTSNEKLFF

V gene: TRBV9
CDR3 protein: CASSVDINQPQHF

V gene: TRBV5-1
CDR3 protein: CASSSAGDRGFF

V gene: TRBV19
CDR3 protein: CASSMLRELNEQFF

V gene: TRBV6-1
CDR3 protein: CASSDHRGFNQPQHF

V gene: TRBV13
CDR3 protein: CASTAPGTPFVQYF

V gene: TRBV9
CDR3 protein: CASSFRGQGAYEQYF

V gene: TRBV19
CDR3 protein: CASRDSYYEQYF

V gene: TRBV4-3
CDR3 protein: CASSQDRAGEQFF

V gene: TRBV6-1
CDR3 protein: CASSEAQGNQPQHF

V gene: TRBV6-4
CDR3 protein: CASSEGTGGQPQHF

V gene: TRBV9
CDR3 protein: CASSPLETGGADTQYF

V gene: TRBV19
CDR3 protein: CASSLRLGQYF

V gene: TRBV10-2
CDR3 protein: CASSTLGAYGYTF

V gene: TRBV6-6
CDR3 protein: CASSYLLADNYGYTF

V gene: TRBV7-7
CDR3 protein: CASSSGLAGEIAGELFF

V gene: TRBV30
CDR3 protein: CAWSVVDRAEQYF

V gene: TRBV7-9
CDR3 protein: CASSYSVGTSYEQYF

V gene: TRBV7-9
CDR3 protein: CASSKQETQYF

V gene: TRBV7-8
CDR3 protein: CASSAVGTDYSNQPQHF

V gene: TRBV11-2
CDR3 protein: CASSFGLAGEDEQFF

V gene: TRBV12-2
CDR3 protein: CASSPGVGEGYEQYF

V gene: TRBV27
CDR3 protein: CASSSDRGQETQYF

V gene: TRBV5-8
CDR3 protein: CASSPGTGGYEQYF

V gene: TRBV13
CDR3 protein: CASSDRQGDYEQYF

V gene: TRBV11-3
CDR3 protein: CASSSRRAGAYEQYF

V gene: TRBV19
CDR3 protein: CASSKGFIYEQYF

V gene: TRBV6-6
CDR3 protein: CASSFRRAQHF

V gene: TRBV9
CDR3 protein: CASSVDALVGETQYF

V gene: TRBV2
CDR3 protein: CASIDRINYGYTF

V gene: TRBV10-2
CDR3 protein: CASSDDGASGRLSYNEQFF

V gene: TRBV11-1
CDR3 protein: CASSFVGTSGEQFF

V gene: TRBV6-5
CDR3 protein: CASSYLDRGSGSYTF

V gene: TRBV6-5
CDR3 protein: CASSDDLYEQYF

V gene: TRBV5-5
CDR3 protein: CASSPGYEQYF

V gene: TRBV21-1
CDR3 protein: CAARDREAYEQYF

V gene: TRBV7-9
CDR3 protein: CACMYFDTQYF

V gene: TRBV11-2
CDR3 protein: CASSLPGTDEQYF

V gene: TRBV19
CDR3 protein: CASSKAGGPTEQFF

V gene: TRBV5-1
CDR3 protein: CASSVAGSYEQYF

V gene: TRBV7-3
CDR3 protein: CASSLWVHTEAFF